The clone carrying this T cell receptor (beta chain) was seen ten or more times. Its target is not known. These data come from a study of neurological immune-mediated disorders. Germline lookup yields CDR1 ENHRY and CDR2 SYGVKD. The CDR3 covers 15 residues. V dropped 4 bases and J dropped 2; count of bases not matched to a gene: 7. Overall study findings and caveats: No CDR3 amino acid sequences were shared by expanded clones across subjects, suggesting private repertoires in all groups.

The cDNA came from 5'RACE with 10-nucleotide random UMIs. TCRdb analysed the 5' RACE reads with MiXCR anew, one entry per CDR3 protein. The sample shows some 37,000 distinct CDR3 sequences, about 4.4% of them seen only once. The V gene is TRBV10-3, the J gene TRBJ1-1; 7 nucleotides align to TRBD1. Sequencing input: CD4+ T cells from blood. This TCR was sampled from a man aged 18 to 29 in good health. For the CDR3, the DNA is TGTGCCATCAGTGGGTATACAGGGGTCAACACTGAAGCTTTCTTT. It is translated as CAISGYTGVNTEAFF.